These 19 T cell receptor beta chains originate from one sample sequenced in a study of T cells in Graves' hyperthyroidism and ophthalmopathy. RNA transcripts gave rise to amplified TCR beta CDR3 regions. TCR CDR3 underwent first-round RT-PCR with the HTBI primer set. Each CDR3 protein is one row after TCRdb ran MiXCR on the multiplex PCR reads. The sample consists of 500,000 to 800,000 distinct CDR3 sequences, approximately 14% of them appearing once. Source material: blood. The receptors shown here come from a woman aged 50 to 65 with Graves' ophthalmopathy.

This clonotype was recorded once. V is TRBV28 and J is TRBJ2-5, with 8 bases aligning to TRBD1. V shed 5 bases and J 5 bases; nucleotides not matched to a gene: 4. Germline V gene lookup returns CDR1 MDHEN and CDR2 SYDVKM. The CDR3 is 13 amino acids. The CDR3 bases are TGTGCCAGCAGTATGGCAGGGGGCGAGACCCAGTACTTC. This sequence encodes CASSMAGGETQYF.

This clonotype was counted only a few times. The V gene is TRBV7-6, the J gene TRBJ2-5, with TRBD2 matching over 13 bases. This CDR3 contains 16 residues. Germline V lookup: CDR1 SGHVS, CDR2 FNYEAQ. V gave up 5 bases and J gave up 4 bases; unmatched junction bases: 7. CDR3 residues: CASSPGLAGVRETQYF. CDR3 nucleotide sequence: TGTGCCAGCAGCCCCGGACTAGCGGGAGTGAGAGAGACCCAGTACTTC. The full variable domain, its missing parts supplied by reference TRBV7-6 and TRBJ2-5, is GAGVSQSPRYKVTKRGQDVALRCDPISGHVSLYWYRQALGQGPEFLTYFNYEAQQDKSGLPNDRFSAERPEGSISTLTIQRTEQRDSAMYRCASSPGLAGVRETQYFGPGTRLLVL.

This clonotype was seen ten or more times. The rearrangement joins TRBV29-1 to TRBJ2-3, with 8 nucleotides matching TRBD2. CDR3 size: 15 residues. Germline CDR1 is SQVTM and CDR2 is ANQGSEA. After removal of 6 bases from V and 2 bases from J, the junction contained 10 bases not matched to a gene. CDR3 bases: TGCAGCGTAACCAAACTAGCGGAGCTCACAGATACGCAGTATTTT. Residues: CSVTKLAELTDTQYF.

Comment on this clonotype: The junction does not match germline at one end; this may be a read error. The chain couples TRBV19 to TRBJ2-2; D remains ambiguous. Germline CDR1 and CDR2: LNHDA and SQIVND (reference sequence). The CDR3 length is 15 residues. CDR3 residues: CASSVVETNAGELFF. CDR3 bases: TGTGCCAGTAGTGTTGTAGAGACGAACGCCGGGGAGCTGTTTTTT.

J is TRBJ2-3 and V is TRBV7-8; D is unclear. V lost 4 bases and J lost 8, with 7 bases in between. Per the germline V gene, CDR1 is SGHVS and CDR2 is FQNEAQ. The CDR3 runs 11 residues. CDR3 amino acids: CASSSVGTQYF. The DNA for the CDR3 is TGTGCCAGCAGCTCAGTTGGTACGCAGTATTTT.

The DNA for the CDR3 is TGTGCCAGCAGTCCTCTAGCGGGAGGGCCGAGTGGTAATTACAATGAGCAGTTCTTC. The encoded protein is CASSPLAGGPSGNYNEQFF. The J gene is TRBJ2-1, the V gene TRBV28, with 12 bases matching TRBD2. The CDR3 extends over 19 amino acids. Germline assignment: CDR1 MDHEN and CDR2 SYDVKM. The trim removed 5 bases at V and 4 bases at J, leaving 15 bases unmatched.

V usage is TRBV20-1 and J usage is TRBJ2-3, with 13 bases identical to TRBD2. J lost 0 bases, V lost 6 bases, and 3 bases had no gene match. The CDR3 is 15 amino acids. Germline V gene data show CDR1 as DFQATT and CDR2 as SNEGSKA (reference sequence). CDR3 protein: CSAGTSGASTDTQYF. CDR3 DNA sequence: TGCAGTGCGGGGACTAGCGGGGCTAGCACAGATACGCAGTATTTT.

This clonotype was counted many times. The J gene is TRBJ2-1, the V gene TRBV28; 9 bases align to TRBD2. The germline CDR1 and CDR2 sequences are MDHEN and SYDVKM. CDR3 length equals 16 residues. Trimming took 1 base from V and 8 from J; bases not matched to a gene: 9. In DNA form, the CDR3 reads TGTGCCAGCAGTTTATTAGCGGGAGATTGGTACGATGAGCAGTTCTTC. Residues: CASSLLAGDWYDEQFF.

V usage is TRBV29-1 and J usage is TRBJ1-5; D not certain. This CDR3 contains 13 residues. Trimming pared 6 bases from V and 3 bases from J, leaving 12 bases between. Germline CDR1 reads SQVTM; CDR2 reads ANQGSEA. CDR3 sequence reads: CSVGAAPNQPQHF. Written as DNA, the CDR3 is TGCAGCGTGGGCGCGGCCCCCAATCAGCCCCAGCATTTT. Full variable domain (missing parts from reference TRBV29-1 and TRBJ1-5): SAVISQKPSRDICQRGTSLTIQCQVDSQVTMMFWYRQQPGQSLTLIATANQGSEATYESGFVIDKFPISRPNLTFSTLTVSNMSPEDSSIYLCSVGAAPNQPQHFGDGTRLSIL.

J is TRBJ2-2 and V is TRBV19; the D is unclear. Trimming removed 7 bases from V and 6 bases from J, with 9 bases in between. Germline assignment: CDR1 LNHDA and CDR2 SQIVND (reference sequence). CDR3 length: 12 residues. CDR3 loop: CASKSRSGELFF. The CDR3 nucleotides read TGTGCCAGTAAGTCCCGGTCCGGGGAGCTGTTTTTT. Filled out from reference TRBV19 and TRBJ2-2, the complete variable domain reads DGGITQSPKYLFRKEGQNVTLSCEQNLNHDAMYWYRQDPGQGLRLIYYSQIVNDFQKGDIAEGYSVSREKKESFPLTVTSAQKNPTAFYLCASKSRSGELFFGEGSRLTVL.

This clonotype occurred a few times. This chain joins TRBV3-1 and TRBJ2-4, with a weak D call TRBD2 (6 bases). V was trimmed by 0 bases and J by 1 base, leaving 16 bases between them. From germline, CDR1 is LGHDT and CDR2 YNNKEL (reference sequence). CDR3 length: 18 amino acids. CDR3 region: CASSQDPEQSGAKNIQYF. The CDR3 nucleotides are TGTGCCAGCAGCCAAGATCCAGAACAAAGCGGGGCCAAAAACATTCAGTACTTC.

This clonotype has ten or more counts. CDR3 sequence (DNA): TGTGCCAGCAGTGAGACAGCCTATGGCTACACCTTC. Its protein is CASSETAYGYTF. The chain employs TRBV2 and TRBJ1-2, with TRBD1 as a possible D gene (5 bases). Trimming shortened V by 3 bases and J by 4 bases, and 6 bases separated the two germline ends. The CDR3 is 12 residues long. Germline V gives CDR1 SNHLY, CDR2 FYNNEI. The full variable domain, completed using reference TRBV2 and TRBJ1-2, is EPEVTQTPSHQVTQMGQEVILRCVPISNHLYFYWYRQILGQKVEFLVSFYNNEISEKSEIFDDQFSVERPDGSNFTLKIRSTKLEDSAMYFCASSETAYGYTFGSGTRLTVV.

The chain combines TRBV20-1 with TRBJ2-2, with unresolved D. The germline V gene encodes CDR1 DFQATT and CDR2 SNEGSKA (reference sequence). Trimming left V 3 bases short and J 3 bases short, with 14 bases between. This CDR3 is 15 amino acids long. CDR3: CSASWSTRDTGELFF. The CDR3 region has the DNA TGCAGTGCTAGTTGGTCGACACGGGACACCGGGGAGCTGTTTTTT.

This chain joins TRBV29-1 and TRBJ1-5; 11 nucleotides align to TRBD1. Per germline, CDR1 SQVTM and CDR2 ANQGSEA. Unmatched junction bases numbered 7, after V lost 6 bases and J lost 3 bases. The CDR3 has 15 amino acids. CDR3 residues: CSVLGQGGSNQPQHF. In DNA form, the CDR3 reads TGCAGCGTGTTGGGACAGGGGGGTTCCAATCAGCCCCAGCATTTT.

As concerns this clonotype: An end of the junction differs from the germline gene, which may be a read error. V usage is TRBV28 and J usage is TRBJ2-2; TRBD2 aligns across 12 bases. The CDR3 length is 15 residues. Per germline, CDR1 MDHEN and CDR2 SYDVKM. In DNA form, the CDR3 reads TGTGCCAGCAGTTTACTAGCGGGAGGGTCGGGGGAGCCGTTTTTT. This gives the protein CASSLLAGGSGEPFF.

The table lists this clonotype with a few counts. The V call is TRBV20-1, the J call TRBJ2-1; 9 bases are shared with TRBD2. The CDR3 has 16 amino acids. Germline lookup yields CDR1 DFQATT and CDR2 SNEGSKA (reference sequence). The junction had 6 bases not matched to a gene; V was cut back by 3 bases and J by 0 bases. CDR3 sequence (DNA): TGCAGTGCTAGGCTGACTAGCGGAAGCTCCTACAATGAGCAGTTCTTC. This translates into CSARLTSGSSYNEQFF.

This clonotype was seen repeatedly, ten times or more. In nucleotides, the CDR3 is TGTGCCAGCAGCTGGGACCGGGACAGGGTTGTACGGGGTTACAATGAGCAGTTCTTC. This codes for CASSWDRDRVVRGYNEQFF. The chain joins TRBV7-2 to TRBJ2-1, with 9 bases aligning to TRBD1. Per germline, CDR1 SGHTA and CDR2 FQGNSA. V lost 4 bases and J lost 4; bases outside the gene matches: 17. CDR3 size: 19 residues.

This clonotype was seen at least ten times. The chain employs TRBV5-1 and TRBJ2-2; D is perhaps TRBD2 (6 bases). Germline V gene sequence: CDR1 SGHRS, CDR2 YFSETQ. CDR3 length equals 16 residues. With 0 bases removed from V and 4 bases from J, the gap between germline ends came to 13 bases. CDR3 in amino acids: CASSLDPSAFTGELFF. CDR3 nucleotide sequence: TGCGCCAGCAGCTTGGATCCTAGCGCTTTCACCGGGGAGCTGTTTTTT.

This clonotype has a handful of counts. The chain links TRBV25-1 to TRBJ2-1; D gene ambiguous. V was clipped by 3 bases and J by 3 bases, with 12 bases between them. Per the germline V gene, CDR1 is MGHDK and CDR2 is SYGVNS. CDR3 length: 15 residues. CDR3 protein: CASSENNENYNEQFF. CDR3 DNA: TGTGCCAGCAGTGAGAACAACGAGAACTACAATGAGCAGTTCTTC.